The T cell receptor (beta chain) described here comes from a study of cytomegalovirus exposure and HLA in healthy donors. 13 Jbeta primers and 60 Vbeta primers were used for the PCR. Clones were sequenced by immunoSEQ multiplex PCR, and TCRdb holds only the in-frame ones, with some missing. The sample yields around 160,000 clones, roughly 77% seen once. J gave up 1 base and V 1 base, and 16 bases lay outside the gene matches. This CDR3 region has 20 residues. Germline CDR1 and CDR2: LNHDA and SQIVND (reference sequence). In its sample, this clone was seen a few times. This receptor was identified in a woman aged 35 to 49 in good health and CMV-seropositive. The sequencing input was PBMCs. This chain uses TRBV19 with TRBJ1-5; 7 bases map to TRBD1. The CDR3 coding sequence is TGTGCCAGTAGTATAGCCTCATGGGACAGCCGGGGTTGGAGCAATCAGCCCCAGCATTTT. Translated: CASSIASWDSRGWSNQPQHF. The full variable domain, in which reference TRBV19 and TRBJ1-5 provide the parts outside the CDR3, is DGGITQSPKYLFRKEGQNVTLSCEQNLNHDAMYWYRQDPGQGLRLIYYSQIVNDFQKGDIAEGYSVSREKKESFPLTVTSAQKNPTAFYLCASSIASWDSRGWSNQPQHFGDGTRLSIL.